The rows below give T cell receptor beta chains drawn from one sample of a study of blood T cells in healthy people across ages. One entry per CDR3 protein, called by TCRdb with MiXCR from the 5' RACE reads. The sample records a few hundred thousand distinct CDR3 sequences, 27% being singletons. Sequenced: blood. The receptors originated from a woman aged 70-85 years in good health. CDR3s include the opening cysteine and the closing phenylalanine or tryptophan. Fields, in order: J gene, D gene, V gene, clone size, CDR3 DNA, CDR3 protein. D genes are given only for firm matches. Clone size is shown for a subset of rows, as once, few, many or a class of expanded clone.

TRBJ1-2 | NA | TRBV7-2 | few | TGTGCCAGCAGCTTAGCAGGGGCAGGACTGAACTATGGCTACACCTTC | CASSLAGAGLNYGYTF
TRBJ2-1 | NA | TRBV21-1 | few | TGTGCCAGAGGGACTAGCGGGGTGAATGAGCAGTTCTTC | CARGTSGVNEQFF
TRBJ2-1 | TRBD2 | TRBV7-8 | NA | TGTGCCAGCAGCTCCCAAGGACTAGCGGGTTACAATGAGCAGTTCTTC | CASSSQGLAGYNEQFF
TRBJ1-2 | TRBD1 | TRBV12-3/TRBV12-4 | many | TGTGCCAGCAGTTACGGACAGGGTAATGGCTACACCTTC | CASSYGQGNGYTF
TRBJ2-7 | NA | TRBV5-5 | few | TGTGCCAGCAGCTGGACTACCACTACCTACGAGCAGTACTTC | CASSWTTTTYEQYF
TRBJ2-5 | TRBD1 | TRBV29-1 | few | TGCAGCGCCACGCGGCCGACAGGGGAGGTCTACGAGACCCAGTACTTC | CSATRPTGEVYETQYF
TRBJ2-7 | TRBD1 | TRBV4-3 | NA | TGCGCCAGCAGCCAAAACGGACAGGGGTCGTACGAGCAGTACTTC | CASSQNGQGSYEQYF
TRBJ2-3 | NA | TRBV7-9 | NA | TGTGCCAGCAGCTTAAAGCTTCGGGGACGTGGAGATACGCAGTATTTT | CASSLKLRGRGDTQYF
TRBJ1-4 | TRBD1 | TRBV29-1 | NA | TGCAGCGTCTCAAACTTACAGGGGCCGGACGAAAAACTGTTTTTT | CSVSNLQGPDEKLFF
TRBJ2-5 | NA | TRBV7-2 | many | TGTGCCAGCAGCTTAGTGGCTAGTTCGGAGACCCAGTACTTC | CASSLVASSETQYF
TRBJ2-7 | TRBD1 | TRBV7-7 | many | TGTGCCAGCAGCATACCGGGACAGGGGACCTACGAGCAGTACTTC | CASSIPGQGTYEQYF
TRBJ1-2 | NA | TRBV6-2/TRBV6-3 | few | TGTGCCAGCAGCAACGGCTTAAACTATGGCTACACCTTC | CASSNGLNYGYTF
TRBJ2-1 | TRBD2 | TRBV20-1 | NA | TGCAGTGCTGTCGGACTAGGCTACAATGAGCAGTTCTTC | CSAVGLGYNEQFF
TRBJ1-1 | NA | TRBV5-1 | once | TGCGCCAGCAGCTTTGAACCAGGGATGTGGCGGACTGAAGCTTTCTTT | CASSFEPGMWRTEAFF
TRBJ1-4 | NA | TRBV5-1 | few | TGCGCCAGCAGCTTGAGGATGGGAGAAAAACTGTTTTTT | CASSLRMGEKLFF
TRBJ2-7 | TRBD1 | TRBV9 | NA | TGTGCCAGCAGCGTAGGTGGGACAGGGAGCTACGAGCAGTACTTC | CASSVGGTGSYEQYF
TRBJ1-1 | NA | TRBV12-3/TRBV12-4 | once | TGTGCCAGCAGTTTCGGGACACTTTTTTATTTGAACACTGAAGCTTTCTTT | CASSFGTLFYLNTEAFF
TRBJ2-2 | NA | TRBV7-2 | few | TGTGCCAGCAGCTTAGCGACCCACACCGGGGAGCTGTTTTTT | CASSLATHTGELFF
TRBJ1-4 | NA | TRBV2 | NA | TGTGCCAGCAGTCCCCAGGAAAGGAAGACTAATGAAAAACTGTTTTTT | CASSPQERKTNEKLFF
TRBJ1-1 | TRBD1 | TRBV7-2 | NA | TGTGCCAGCAGCTTATATTCTCAGGGGGCGGGCACTGAAGCTTTCTTT | CASSLYSQGAGTEAFF
TRBJ2-5 | TRBD2 | TRBV10-3 | few | TGTGCCATCAGTGAGACTAGCGGAGACGAAGAGACCCAGTACTTC | CAISETSGDEETQYF
TRBJ2-2 | NA | TRBV19 | NA | TGTGCCAGTAGTACCGCAGGGTCCAACACCGGGGAGCTGTTTTTT | CASSTAGSNTGELFF
TRBJ1-4 | TRBD1 | TRBV3-1 | few | TGTGCCAGCAACTCCCGGGACAGCCAAAATGAAAAACTGTTTTTT | CASNSRDSQNEKLFF
TRBJ2-5 | NA | TRBV12-3/TRBV12-4 | NA | TGTGCCAGCAGTTTAGCGCAGTACCATCGGTACTTC | CASSLAQYHRYF
TRBJ2-1 | TRBD2 | TRBV20-1 | NA | TGCAGTGCTAGAGATTTTGGCGGGGGGGCCTACAATGAGCAGTTCTTC | CSARDFGGGAYNEQFF
TRBJ1-2 | NA | TRBV10-3 | few | TGTGCCATCAGAGGACGGAACTACACCTTC | CAIRGRNYTF
TRBJ2-3 | TRBD2 | TRBV20-1 | NA | TGCAGTGCTAGCCGGGAACTAGCGGGGGGGCAGAACACAGATACGCAGTATTTT | CSASRELAGGQNTDTQYF
TRBJ2-5 | TRBD1 | TRBV12-3/TRBV12-4 | few | TGTGCCAGCAGTTTAGTAGGGGGCGCGAGGGAGACCCAGTACTTC | CASSLVGGARETQYF
TRBJ1-2 | NA | TRBV7-2 | NA | TGTGCCAGCAGCCTGGGGGACAACCTAAACTATGGCTACACCTTC | CASSLGDNLNYGYTF